The 20 T cell receptor beta chains below were found in one sample sequenced in a study of PD-1 blockade in classical Hodgkin lymphoma. Generated by immunoSEQ multiplex PCR, the TCRdb table keeps only in-frame clones and is missing some. This sample yields roughly 100,000 clones, of which roughly 73% are seen a single time; roughly 9.4% belongs to the top ten. The time point was: cycle 4 day 1 (C4D1), after less than seven weeks of nivolumab. Exposure to brentuximab vedotin varied, and each patient had relapsed following autologous stem cell transplantation. The source was peripheral blood mononuclear cells (PBMCs), collected before the fourth cycle of nivolumab. The receptors come from a human donor with classical Hodgkin lymphoma.

This clone has a single count. The chain links TRBV15 to TRBJ2-7; TRBD2 matches at 10 bases. Germline V gene sequence: CDR1 LNHNV, CDR2 YYDKDF (reference sequence). J was trimmed by 2 bases and V by 4 bases; bases with no gene match: 5. CDR3 size: 15 residues. The CDR3 here is CATSIRLAGPYEQYF. CDR3 sequence (DNA): TGTGCCACCAGCATTAGACTAGCGGGTCCCTACGAGCAGTACTTC.

The chain is built from TRBV19 and TRBJ2-5, with D perhaps given as TRBD1 or TRBD2 (5 bases each). The J call may be incorrect, as the DNA end agrees better with TRBJ2-7. Per the germline V gene, CDR1 is LNHDA and CDR2 is SQIVND (reference sequence). The CDR3 consists of 15 residues. CDR3 bases: TGTGCCAGTAGTATGGGAAAGGCAGGGAGACGCGAGCAGTACTTC. This encodes CASSMGKAGRREQYF.

The chain combines TRBV5-4 with TRBJ2-1; a possible D gene is TRBD2 (7 bases). The CDR3 is 15 residues long. Germline V CDR1 and CDR2: SGHNT, YYREEE (reference sequence). V was clipped by 4 bases and J by 15 bases, with 26 bases between them. CDR3 loop: CASSPGGRGGPHPFF. The CDR3 DNA sequence: TGTGCCAGCAGCCCTGGGGGCCGCGGGGGACCCCATCCGTTCTTC.

V usage is TRBV9 and J usage is TRBJ2-7, with D tentatively TRBD2 (7 bases). The ends were cut back, 0 bases at V and 3 bases at J, with 13 bases in the middle. The CDR3 has 15 amino acids. CDR1 and CDR2 (germline): SGDLS, YYNGEE. DNA of the CDR3: TGTGCCAGCAGCGTAGGAGGGGGGGCGATCTACGAGCAGTACTTC. This codes for CASSVGGGAIYEQYF.

The chain employs TRBV7-2 and TRBJ1-2; D gene ambiguous. The V and J ends lost 1 base and 7 bases respectively, with 7 bases between them. The germline V gene has CDR1 SGHTA and CDR2 FQGNSA. There are 12 residues in the CDR3. CDR3 nucleotide sequence: TGTGCCAGCAGCTTAGAGAGGGCTGGCTACACCTTC. This gives the protein CASSLERAGYTF.

CDR3 protein: CASSPLGTREPNEQFF. CDR3 sequence (DNA): TGTGCCAGCAGTCCATTGGGGACTAGAGAACCCAATGAGCAGTTCTTC. The chain carries TRBV14 and TRBJ2-1, with 8 bases aligning to TRBD2. Germline lookup yields CDR1 SGHDN and CDR2 FVKESK. The CDR3 has 16 amino acids. The V gene end was trimmed by 6 bases and the J gene end by 6 bases; junction bases not matched to a gene: 13.

The table lists this clone with many counts. This chain uses TRBV15 with TRBJ2-2; D gene ambiguous. The CDR3 contains 13 residues. Germline values: CDR1 LNHNV, CDR2 YYDKDF (reference sequence). The V and J ends lost 2 bases and 1 base respectively, with 2 bases between them. CDR3 bases: TGTGCCACCAGCAGACAGAACACCGGGGAGCTGTTTTTT. This sequence encodes CATSRQNTGELFF.

The chain employs TRBV5-8 and TRBJ2-3; weak D call: TRBD2 (6 bases). Trimming took 6 bases from V and 0 from J, leaving 17 bases between them. CDR3 size: 16 residues. CDR1 SGHTS and CDR2 YDEGEE come from the germline V gene. CDR3 protein: CASTPGLSFSTDTQYF. The CDR3 nucleotides read TGTGCCAGCACTCCGGGACTGTCTTTCAGCACAGATACGCAGTATTTT.

The rearrangement links TRBV10-1 to TRBJ2-7, with D possibly being TRBD1 (5 bases). V was pared by 4 bases and J by 0 bases, with 7 bases between. The CDR3 extends over 13 amino acids. Germline loops: CDR1 WNHNN, CDR2 SYGVQD (reference sequence). The CDR3 DNA is TGCGCCAGCAGTGGGGGCAACTCCTACGAGCAGTACTTC. Translation: CASSGGNSYEQYF.

The chain uses TRBV7-2 and TRBJ2-5; either TRBD1 or TRBD2 may supply D (5 bases each). V dropped 4 bases and J dropped 4 bases, with 19 bases sitting between them. The CDR3 is 16 amino acids. Germline V gene sequence: CDR1 SGHTA, CDR2 FQGNSA. The CDR3 DNA follows: TGTGCCAGCAGCTCCGGGGTGGGGGTGAGGGGAGAGACCCAGTACTTC. Translation gives CASSSGVGVRGETQYF. Supplemented by reference TRBV7-2 and TRBJ2-5, the full variable domain reads GAGVSQSPSNKVTEKGKDVELRCDPISGHTALYWYRQSLGQGLEFLIYFQGNSAPDKSGLPSDRFSAERTGGSVSTLTIQRTQQEDSAVYLCASSSGVGVRGETQYFGPGTRLLVL.

This clone came up a few times. The V gene is TRBV25-1, the J gene TRBJ1-5; D remains unclear. This CDR3 spans 12 amino acids. CDR1 is MGHDK and CDR2 is SYGVNS in the germline V gene. V gave up 0 bases and J gave up 6 bases, with 3 bases separating them. The CDR3: CASSEYGQPQHF. The CDR3 nucleotides read TGTGCCAGCAGTGAATATGGTCAGCCCCAGCATTTT.

This chain connects TRBV27 to TRBJ2-2; 9 positions match TRBD2. The length of the CDR3 is 15 residues. CDR1 MNHEY and CDR2 SMNVEV come from the germline V gene (reference sequence). The V segment lost 3 bases and the J segment 7 bases; nucleotides outside the gene matches: 6. CDR3 in amino acids: CASSFMAGGIGELFF. The CDR3 DNA follows: TGTGCCAGCAGTTTTATGGCGGGAGGGATCGGGGAGCTGTTTTTT.

The chain is built from TRBV6-5 and TRBJ2-2, with 12 bases matching TRBD2. CDR1 is MNHEY and CDR2 is SVGAGI in the germline V gene. The CDR3 is 14 amino acids. J lost 5 bases, V lost 8 bases, and 3 bases had no gene match. In nucleotides, the CDR3 is TGTGCCAGCGAGACTAGCGGGGGAACCGGGGAGCTGTTTTTT. It codes for CASETSGGTGELFF.

The chain recombines TRBV12-5 with TRBJ2-7, with 7 bases matching TRBD1. CDR1 LGHNT and CDR2 FRNRAP come from the germline V gene. This CDR3 region has 15 residues. Germline trimming cut 7 bases from V and 3 bases from J; bases unmatched to any gene: 12. CDR3 region: CASALPRTGFYEQYF. The CDR3 DNA reads TGTGCTAGTGCACTGCCCCGGACAGGTTTCTACGAGCAGTACTTC.

The chain couples TRBV28 to TRBJ2-5; D gene unclear. Germline V lookup: CDR1 MDHEN, CDR2 SYDVKM. V shed 3 bases and J shed 4 bases, with 3 bases lying between them. The CDR3 runs 11 residues. CDR3 bases: TGTGCCAGCAGTTTTCGAGAGACCCAGTACTTC. Translated, it gives CASSFRETQYF.

The V call is TRBV11-3, the J call TRBJ2-4; TRBD2 might be the D (5 bases). From germline, CDR1 is SGHNT and CDR2 YENEEA. The CDR3 has 13 residues. Trimming stripped 0 bases from V and 6 bases from J, with 6 bases between. CDR3: CASSLEAGNIQYF. DNA of the CDR3: TGTGCCAGCAGCTTAGAGGCGGGAAACATTCAGTACTTC.

This chain connects TRBV27 to TRBJ2-7, with TRBD1 identical over 8 bases. J gave up 7 bases and V 5 bases, and 10 bases lay outside the gene matches. In germline, CDR1 is MNHEY, CDR2 SMNVEV (reference sequence). The CDR3 is 14 residues long. CDR3 in DNA: TGTGCCAGCAGTCCGGCGACAGGGGATGGGGAGCAGTACTTC. It specifies CASSPATGDGEQYF.

The chain has TRBV4-2 and TRBJ2-3; TRBD1 matches 7 bases. Trimming took 2 bases from V and 4 from J; bases not matched to a gene: 15. The CDR3 has 18 amino acids. CDR1 is LGHNA and CDR2 is YNFKEQ in the germline V gene. CDR3 sequence (DNA): TGTGCCAGCAGCCAAAGAGGGGGCCTCCTCCTCGTCCCAGATACGCAGTATTTT. Its protein product is CASSQRGGLLLVPDTQYF.

This clone occurred once. The genes are TRBV12-5 and TRBJ1-5; D is undetermined. V lost 1 base and J lost 10, with 8 bases in between. The germline CDR1 and CDR2 sequences are LGHNT and FRNRAP. There are 12 residues in the CDR3. The CDR3 spells CASGLAAGPQHF. The DNA of the CDR3 is TGTGCTAGTGGTTTGGCGGCTGGCCCCCAGCATTTT.

V usage is TRBV11-2 and J usage is TRBJ2-7, with D possibly TRBD1 on 5 matching bases. The CDR3 loop spans 16 amino acids. The ends were cut back, 3 bases at V and 2 bases at J, with 17 bases in the middle. Germline V gene lookup returns CDR1 SGHAT and CDR2 FQNNGV. The CDR3 sequence is CASSFPGYSLTYEQYF. CDR3 bases: TGTGCCAGCAGCTTTCCAGGGTACTCGTTAACCTACGAGCAGTACTTC. The full variable domain, rest sourced from reference TRBV11-2 and TRBJ2-7, is EAGVAQSPRYKIIEKRQSVAFWCNPISGHATLYWYQQILGQGPKLLIQFQNNGVVDDSQLPKDRFSAERLKGVDSTLKIQPAKLEDSAVYLCASSFPGYSLTYEQYFGPGTRLTVT.